The 26 T cell receptor beta chains below come from one sample, sequenced in a study of cytomegalovirus exposure and HLA in healthy donors. The PCR ran on 60 Vbeta and 13 Jbeta primers. Produced via immunoSEQ multiplex PCR; TCRdb's table is partial and in-frame only. Here the sample spans some 120,000 clones, more than 65% being singletons. The source material was PBMCs. The receptor source for this set is a man aged 35 to 55 in good health and CMV-seropositive.

V gene TRBV11-2 combines with J gene TRBJ1-1; D possibly corresponds to TRBD1 (6 bases). Germline V gene sequence: CDR1 SGHAT, CDR2 FQNNGV. This CDR3 spans 15 amino acids. The germline V and J ends were trimmed by 5 bases and 0 bases, with 13 bases remaining between them. In DNA, the CDR3 is TGTGCCAGCAGCCCTCAGGGGTCCCTGAACACTGAAGCTTTCTTT. It is translated as CASSPQGSLNTEAFF.

This clone was counted between two and nine times. At one boundary the junction diverges from the germline segment, which might be a read error. The chain is built from TRBV7-6 and TRBJ2-7; D possibly corresponds to TRBD1 (6 bases). The germline V gene encodes CDR1 SGHVS and CDR2 FNYEAQ. The CDR3 sequence is 13 residues long. CDR3: CASSPGRQADVNF. The CDR3 nucleotides read TGTGCCAGCAGCCCAGGGCGACAGGCCGATGTAAACTTC.

The chain couples TRBV5-4 to TRBJ1-5; a weak D match, TRBD1 (5 bases). The CDR3 is 13 amino acids. Germline CDR1 SGHNT, CDR2 YYREEE (reference sequence). V was shortened by 3 bases and J by 2 bases, with 6 bases between the two germline ends. CDR3 in amino acids: CASSSGGNQPQHF. CDR3 bases: TGTGCCAGCAGCTCGGGGGGCAATCAGCCCCAGCATTTT.

For the CDR3, the DNA is TGCGCCAGCAGCCAAGATATGGCACAGACGAATGGCTACACCTTC. It encodes CASSQDMAQTNGYTF. The chain couples TRBV4-1 to TRBJ1-2; D not certain. This CDR3 region has 15 residues. Germline values: CDR1 MGHRA, CDR2 YSYEKL. Deletions cut 0 bases from V and 6 bases from J, with 14 bases between.

The chain links TRBV2 to TRBJ2-3, with D hard to call. With 6 bases removed from V and 0 bases from J, the gap between germline ends came to 10 bases. In germline, CDR1 is SNHLY, CDR2 FYNNEI. This CDR3 has 14 residues. Here the CDR3 reads CASRAQTSTDTQYF. The CDR3 coding sequence is TGTGCCAGCAGGGCCCAGACTAGCACAGATACGCAGTATTTT.

The V and J genes are TRBV7-2 and TRBJ1-4; D ambiguous. The V gene lost 3 bases and the J gene lost 0 bases, with 17 bases spanning the gap. The CDR3 is 18 amino acids. Germline CDR1 SGHTA, CDR2 FQGNSA. The CDR3 loop reads CASSFTGNIDSTNEKLFF. The CDR3, as DNA: TGTGCCAGCAGCTTTACCGGGAATATCGACTCAACTAATGAAAAACTGTTTTTT.

The chain couples TRBV28 to TRBJ1-4; D may be TRBD1 (6 bases). The CDR3 is 16 amino acids. In germline, CDR1 is MDHEN, CDR2 SYDVKM. The germline V and J ends were trimmed by 3 bases and 0 bases, with 11 bases remaining between them. The CDR3 loop reads CASSFGGAPTNEKLFF. DNA for the CDR3: TGTGCCAGCAGTTTCGGGGGGGCACCAACTAATGAAAAACTGTTTTTT.

V usage is TRBV5-1 and J usage is TRBJ2-2, with D possibly matching TRBD1 (7 bases). Trimming removed 4 bases from V and 1 base from J, with 14 bases in between. The CDR3 spans 16 residues. Germline CDR1 is SGHRS and CDR2 is YFSETQ. The CDR3 nucleotides read TGCGCCAGCAGCCCGGCGGGACAGAGGAACACCGGGGAGCTGTTTTTT. As protein: CASSPAGQRNTGELFF.

There are a few counts of this clone. This sequence joins TRBV6-1 and TRBJ2-1, with 12 bases identical to TRBD2. Germline-derived CDR1 and CDR2 are MNHNS and SASEGT. With 2 bases clipped from V and 8 bases from J, the junction kept 7 bases outside the gene matches. The CDR3 is made up of 16 amino acids. In nucleotides, the CDR3 is TGTGCCAGCAGTGAATCCCCTAGCGGGGGGGCCCATGAGCAGTTCTTC. This translates into CASSESPSGGAHEQFF.

V gene TRBV7-8 combines with J gene TRBJ2-3, with 7 nucleotides matching TRBD2. The CDR3 loop spans 13 amino acids. After removal of 5 bases from V and 4 bases from J, the junction contained 3 bases not matched to a gene. The germline V gene has CDR1 SGHVS and CDR2 FQNEAQ. The CDR3 coding sequence is TGTGCCAGCAGCATGACTAGCCCAGATACGCAGTATTTT. Translating it yields CASSMTSPDTQYF.

A note on this clone: An end of the junction does not agree with germline; a read error may underlie this. The chain couples TRBV14 to TRBJ1-1, with TRBD1 matching 9 bases. In germline, CDR1 is SGHDN, CDR2 FVKESK. The CDR3 is 13 residues long. The CDR3 here is CTSSPFSQGAVTF. CDR3 nucleotides: TGTACCAGCAGCCCTTTCTCACAGGGGGCTGTGACCTTT.

The V call is TRBV6-5, the J call TRBJ1-6, with a possible D match to TRBD1 (6 bases). Germline V lookup: CDR1 MNHEY, CDR2 SVGAGI. This CDR3 comprises 16 residues. The V end lost 0 bases, the J end lost 4 bases, and 10 bases lay between the germline ends. The CDR3 loop reads CASSYSGGWYNSPLHF. The CDR3 DNA is TGTGCCAGCAGTTACTCTGGGGGCTGGTATAATTCACCCCTCCACTTT.

This CDR3 reads CASMPGSHYGYTF. CDR3 in DNA: TGTGCCAGCATGCCAGGTTCTCACTATGGCTACACCTTC. This chain joins TRBV27 and TRBJ1-2; D is ambiguous. The V gene lost 7 bases and the J gene lost 3 bases, with 12 bases spanning the gap. The CDR3 is 13 amino acids. The germline gives CDR1 MNHEY, CDR2 SMNVEV (reference sequence).

The chain uses TRBV2 and TRBJ2-5; D is ambiguous. V lost 2 bases, J lost 1 base, and 5 bases lay in between. The CDR3 is made up of 13 amino acids. CDR1 and CDR2 from the germline V gene are SNHLY and FYNNEI. CDR3 region: CASSERSQETQYF. The CDR3 DNA sequence: TGTGCCAGCAGTGAACGGTCCCAAGAGACCCAGTACTTC.

The V gene is TRBV19, the J gene TRBJ1-4; D remains ambiguous. Germline CDR1 reads LNHDA; CDR2 reads SQIVND (reference sequence). Trimming took 6 bases from V and 1 from J, leaving 9 bases between them. This CDR3 is built from 14 residues. CDR3 loop: CASSPGGTNEKLFF. In DNA form, the CDR3 reads TGTGCCAGTAGCCCAGGAGGAACTAATGAAAAACTGTTTTTT.

The V call is TRBV7-9, the J call TRBJ1-1; no reliable D call. The CDR3 length is 12 residues. V dropped 5 bases and J dropped 5 bases, with 9 bases sitting between them. Looked up from germline, CDR1 is SEHNR and CDR2 is FQNEAQ (reference sequence). CDR3 sequence reads: CASSPTMTEAFF. Here the CDR3 DNA reads TGTGCCAGCAGCCCGACTATGACTGAAGCTTTCTTT.

The chain couples TRBV9 to TRBJ1-5; D remains unclear. Between the trimmed V and J ends, which lost 3 bases and 0 bases, there was a span of 10 bases. This CDR3 spans 15 amino acids. Germline CDR1 SGDLS, CDR2 YYNGEE. DNA of the CDR3: TGTGCCAGCAGCGGACCAGGATTTAGCAATCAGCCCCAGCATTTT. This gives the protein CASSGPGFSNQPQHF.

This clone was recorded a few times. J is TRBJ2-5 and V is TRBV9; D ambiguous. Per the germline V gene, CDR1 is SGDLS and CDR2 is YYNGEE. V was clipped by 3 bases and J by 10 bases, with 16 bases between them. This CDR3 has 13 amino acids. The CDR3 reads CASSAPPSDIQYF. The CDR3 DNA reads TGTGCCAGCAGCGCCCCCCCCAGCGATATCCAGTACTTC.

The V gene is TRBV27, the J gene TRBJ2-4; 9 bases align to TRBD1. This CDR3 comprises 20 residues. With V trimmed by 6 bases and J by 3 bases, 21 bases remained unmatched. CDR1 is MNHEY and CDR2 is SMNVEV in the germline V gene (reference sequence). Written as DNA, the CDR3 is TGTGCCAGCAGCACATTAAGGGGACAGGGCAGCCCGGGGGTCAAAAACATTCAGTACTTC. Its protein product is CASSTLRGQGSPGVKNIQYF.

As regards this clone: A junction boundary mismatches the germline segment, possibly from a read error. The chain carries TRBV7-9 and TRBJ2-3, with TRBD2 matching 13 bases. CDR1 is SEHNR and CDR2 is FQNEAQ in the germline V gene (reference sequence). The CDR3 is 16 amino acids. The DNA of the CDR3 is TGTTCCAGCAGCTTAGACCCGACTAGCGGGGGGCCTATTCCGTATTTT. Protein sequence: CSSSLDPTSGGPIPYF.

The chain is built from TRBV18 and TRBJ2-3, with unresolved D. V was pared by 3 bases and J by 2 bases, with 12 bases between. The length of the CDR3 is 15 residues. Germline V gene data show CDR1 as KGHSH and CDR2 as LQKENI. CDR3 residues: CASSPPLANTDTQYF. CDR3 bases: TGTGCCAGCTCACCCCCGTTGGCAAACACAGATACGCAGTATTTT.

The chain links TRBV6-1 to TRBJ2-7, with 7 bases that match TRBD1. This CDR3 is built from 14 residues. Germline V gives CDR1 MNHNS, CDR2 SASEGT. The trim removed 3 bases at V and 2 bases at J, leaving 4 bases unmatched. In DNA, the CDR3 is TGTGCCAGCAGTGATTACGGACAGGCCTACGAGCAGTACTTC. Its translation is CASSDYGQAYEQYF.

The chain recombines TRBV9 with TRBJ1-1, with 7 bases matching TRBD1. V shed 4 bases and J 1 base; nucleotides not matched to a gene: 7. The CDR3 consists of 15 residues. Germline V gene lookup returns CDR1 SGDLS and CDR2 YYNGEE. This chain's CDR3 is CASSQIGGGNTEAFF. CDR3 DNA sequence: TGTGCCAGCAGCCAAATAGGGGGCGGGAACACTGAAGCTTTCTTT.

V usage is TRBV27 and J usage is TRBJ2-2; possible D gene TRBD2, 5 bases. Germline CDR1 reads MNHEY; CDR2 reads SMNVEV (reference sequence). V was clipped by 1 base and J by 0 bases, with 9 bases between them. The CDR3 contains 16 residues. The CDR3 sequence is CASSLLVATNTGELFF. CDR3 bases: TGTGCCAGCAGTTTATTGGTAGCGACGAACACCGGGGAGCTGTTTTTT.

This clone came up a few times. Within the sample, other DNA sequences also encode this same CDR3. The chain couples TRBV19 to TRBJ2-7; D not certain. The V gene lost 3 bases and the J gene lost 1 base, with 10 bases spanning the gap. Germline loops: CDR1 LNHDA, CDR2 SQIVND (reference sequence). This CDR3 spans 14 amino acids. CDR3 nucleotides: TGTGCCAGTAGTATTGGCGGCAGTTCCTACGAGCAGTACTTC. As protein: CASSIGGSSYEQYF.

This clone was counted once. This rearrangement joins TRBV7-6 to TRBJ1-1; D might be TRBD1 (6 bases). V gave up 3 bases and J gave up 0 bases, with 11 bases separating them. The germline V gene encodes CDR1 SGHVS and CDR2 FNYEAQ. The CDR3 extends over 15 amino acids. CDR3 amino acids: CASSLGAGVNTEAFF. CDR3 sequence (DNA): TGTGCCAGCAGCTTGGGGGCAGGGGTGAACACTGAAGCTTTCTTT. Complete variable domain (other parts from reference TRBV7-6 and TRBJ1-1): GAGVSQSPRYKVTKRGQDVALRCDPISGHVSLYWYRQALGQGPEFLTYFNYEAQQDKSGLPNDRFSAERPEGSISTLTIQRTEQRDSAMYRCASSLGAGVNTEAFFGQGTRLTVV.